This T cell receptor (beta chain) was profiled in a study of T cells in Graves' hyperthyroidism and ophthalmopathy. Study-level information: Peripheral blood collection took place at initial diagnosis, before any treatment. Overall study findings and caveats: A model of 13 V-J pairs discriminated ophthalmopathy from stable hyperthyroidism.

Regarding this clonotype: Its antigen remains unknown.

Amplification of TCR beta CDR3 regions was performed using RNA transcripts as template. Primed by the HTBI set, a first-round RT-PCR was run on the TCR CDR3. TCRdb itself ran the multiplex PCR reads through MiXCR, one entry per CDR3 protein. The table includes about 350,000 distinct CDR3 sequences, about 15% detected once. Graves' hyperthyroidism was deemed stable absent ophthalmopathy progression within 18 months. Exclusion of a patient resulted from uncontrolled infection, other autoimmune disease, pregnancy or lactation. This TCR was recovered from a woman younger than 45 with Graves' hyperthyroidism. The sample taken for sequencing was blood.

In nucleotides, the CDR3 is TGTGCCAGCAGCTGGGATGGGGATGGTCAGCCCCAGCATTTT. It specifies CASSWDGDGQPQHF. The rearrangement links TRBV5-5 to TRBJ1-5; D gene uncertain. V was trimmed by 3 bases and J by 6 bases, leaving 13 bases between them. CDR3 length equals 14 residues. Germline V gives CDR1 SGHKS, CDR2 YYEKEE (reference sequence).